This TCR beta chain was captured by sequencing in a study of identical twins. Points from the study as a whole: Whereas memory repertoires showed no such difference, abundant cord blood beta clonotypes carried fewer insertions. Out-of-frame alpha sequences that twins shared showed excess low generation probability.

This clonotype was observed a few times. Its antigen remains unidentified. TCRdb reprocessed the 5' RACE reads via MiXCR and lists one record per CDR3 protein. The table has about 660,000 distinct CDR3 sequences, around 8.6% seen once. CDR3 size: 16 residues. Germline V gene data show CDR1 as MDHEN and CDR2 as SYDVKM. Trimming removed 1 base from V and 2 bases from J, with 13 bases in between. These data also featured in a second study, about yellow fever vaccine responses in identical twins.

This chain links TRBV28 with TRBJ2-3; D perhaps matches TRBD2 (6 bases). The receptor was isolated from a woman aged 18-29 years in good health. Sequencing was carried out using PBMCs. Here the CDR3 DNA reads TGTGCCAGCAGTTTATACTGGATGCGGGACACAGATACGCAGTATTTT. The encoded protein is CASSLYWMRDTDTQYF.